These 12 T cell receptor beta chains came from one sample sequenced in a study of T cell responses to AZD1222 COVID-19 vaccine. Generated by immunoSEQ multiplex PCR, the TCRdb table keeps only in-frame clones and is missing some. The sample has 150,000 or so clones, approximately 89% seen once; the top ten hold around 2%. The input for sequencing was peripheral blood, taken on day 0 of AZD1222 vaccination. These receptors were taken from an adult in good health.

The rearrangement links TRBV7-2 to TRBJ2-3; D might be TRBD2 (7 bases). Looked up from germline, CDR1 is SGHTA and CDR2 is FQGNSA. The CDR3 covers 16 residues. The ends were cut back, 5 bases at V and 7 bases at J, with 22 bases in the middle. The CDR3 DNA sequence: TGTGCCAGCAGCCAGGGAGGGGGAGGGCCGTTGTATACGCAGTATTTT. This sequence encodes CASSQGGGGPLYTQYF.

The chain recombines TRBV28 with TRBJ2-5, with TRBD2 identical over 7 bases. CDR3 length equals 14 residues. Germline V gene sequence: CDR1 MDHEN, CDR2 SYDVKM. The V gene end was trimmed by 6 bases and the J gene end by 1 base; junction bases not matched to a gene: 5. The CDR3 is CASSETSAQETQYF. The CDR3 nucleotides are TGTGCCAGCAGCGAAACTAGCGCCCAAGAGACCCAGTACTTC.

The rearrangement joins TRBV5-1 to TRBJ2-1, with D perhaps TRBD2 (5 bases). Germline assignment: CDR1 SGHRS and CDR2 YFSETQ. This CDR3 is built from 14 residues. Trimming pared 1 base from V and 7 bases from J, leaving 12 bases between. The CDR3 sequence is CASSLPLAGNEQFF. The CDR3 coding sequence is TGCGCCAGCAGCTTGCCCCTAGCTGGGAATGAGCAGTTCTTC.

The chain recombines TRBV28 with TRBJ1-5; D remains unclear. This CDR3 comprises 14 residues. V was pared by 2 bases and J by 6 bases, with 11 bases between. Germline CDR1 and CDR2: MDHEN and SYDVKM. The CDR3 sequence: CASSLGQFTQPQHF. The DNA of the CDR3 is TGTGCCAGCAGTTTAGGGCAGTTTACTCAGCCCCAGCATTTT.

The J gene is TRBJ2-7, the V gene TRBV28, with no clear D. Germline assignment: CDR1 MDHEN and CDR2 SYDVKM. This CDR3 region has 12 residues. V lost 6 bases and J lost 6, with 12 bases in between. The CDR3 DNA sequence: TGTGCCAGCAGACAGAACCTACGCGAGCAGTACTTC. It yields the protein CASRQNLREQYF. Based on the CDR3 plus reference TRBV28 and TRBJ2-7, the full variable domain is DVKVTQSSRYLVKRTGEKVFLECVQDMDHENMFWYRQDPGLGLRLIYFSYDVKMKEKGDIPEGYSVSREKKERFSLILESASTNQTSMYLCASRQNLREQYFGPGTRLTVT.

This rearrangement joins TRBV28 to TRBJ2-2; 7 bases agree with TRBD1. V shed 5 bases and J 6 bases; nucleotides not matched to a gene: 3. The CDR3 has 13 amino acids. Germline V gene lookup returns CDR1 MDHEN and CDR2 SYDVKM. CDR3 in amino acids: CASSIQGPGELFF. The CDR3 region has the DNA TGTGCCAGCAGTATACAGGGGCCCGGGGAGCTGTTTTTT.

V gene TRBV2 combines with J gene TRBJ1-2; D remains ambiguous. The CDR3 sequence is 11 residues long. V lost 11 bases to trimming and J lost 2 bases, with 9 bases between them. The germline CDR1 and CDR2 sequences are SNHLY and FYNNEI. The CDR3 sequence is CAPGSNYGYTF. In nucleotides, the CDR3 is TGTGCCCCAGGAAGCAACTATGGCTACACCTTC.

For this clone: Just one base apart from a much larger clone, this may be a read error. The chain has TRBV7-9 and TRBJ1-1; no clear D gene. The CDR3 has 14 amino acids. Germline loops: CDR1 SEHNR, CDR2 FQNEAQ (reference sequence). Deletions cut 0 bases from V and 1 base from J, with 6 bases between. The CDR3 DNA reads as TGTGCCAGCAGCTTAGCGGCGGAGAACACTGAAGCTTTCTTT. Translation gives CASSLAAENTEAFF.

The rearrangement links TRBV6-5 to TRBJ1-2; the D is unclear. Trimming removed 2 bases from V and 2 bases from J, with 6 bases in between. Germline V gene sequence: CDR1 MNHEY, CDR2 SVGAGI. The CDR3 has 13 residues. The CDR3 DNA reads as TGTGCCAGCAGTTACACGGGAAACTATGGCTACACCTTC. Its protein product is CASSYTGNYGYTF.

This chain uses TRBV6-2 or TRBV6-3 with TRBJ2-3, with 7 positions matching TRBD1. CDR1 MNHEY and CDR2 SVGEGT come from the germline V gene. This CDR3 has 15 residues. V lost 5 bases to trimming and J lost 4 bases; unmatched junction nucleotides: 9. DNA of the CDR3: TGTGCCAGCAGTCGACAAACAGGGGCGGCAGATACGCAGTATTTT. The encoded protein is CASSRQTGAADTQYF.

J is TRBJ2-3 and V is TRBV7-3, with D possibly matching TRBD2 (5 bases). In germline, CDR1 is SGHTA, CDR2 FQGTGA. The CDR3 runs to 14 residues. Between the trimmed V and J ends, which lost 2 bases and 7 bases, there was a span of 13 bases. CDR3 residues: CASSLASTGYTQYF. CDR3 coding DNA: TGTGCCAGCAGCTTAGCCTCAACGGGGTATACGCAGTATTTT.

The rearrangement uses TRBV5-1 and TRBJ2-5, with TRBD2 matching 13 bases. The length of the CDR3 is 17 residues. CDR1 is SGHRS and CDR2 is YFSETQ in the germline V gene. V lost 0 bases, J lost 5 bases, and 7 bases stayed unmatched. The CDR3 DNA is TGCGCCAGCAGCTTGGGGACGGGACTAGCGGGAACGGAGACCCAGTACTTC. Encoded protein: CASSLGTGLAGTETQYF.